This T cell receptor beta chain came from a study of cytomegalovirus exposure and HLA in healthy donors (dated by TCRdb to the late 2010s). Some background on the complete study: In an earlier analysis of roughly 590 of the donors, 250 to 350 Gb of sequence data and 120 million or so unique TCR beta sequences from some 170 million T cells were reported. Approximately 300 gigabases of sequencing data and roughly 81 million unique TCR sequences made up an early release that covered roughly 670 HLA-typed donors. Among the approximately 430 genotyped donors, about 83% belonged to the genetic ancestry cluster associated with self-reported Caucasian donors. The study aimed to test whether cataloging public T cell receptors could reveal signatures of past pathogen exposure. The study used immunosequencing to profile the T cell repertoires of 670 or so subjects and linked those repertoires to cytomegalovirus serostatus. In addition to the first cohort of 666 subjects, a separate validation cohort of approximately 120 different subjects was used. High-throughput TCR immunosequencing, statistical association of individual TCRs with disease status, and machine learning were combined to predict cytomegalovirus infection status. To study patterns of TCR occurrence, a later analysis re-analyzed previously published TCR beta repertoires from 700 or so donors and added high-resolution HLA genotyping. The later analysis used no new phenotypic data to find candidate immune exposures, relying instead on TCR beta sequences and their occurrence across donors. To decide whether each TCR beta V gene segment behaved as functional or pseudogenic, an earlier analysis of some 580 of the donors relied on high-throughput TCR beta sequencing. Donor age, sex, ethnicity and CMV serostatus were compiled alongside the repertoire data. A later genetic analysis took genome-wide SNP genotypes for about 55% of the roughly 700 donors and used that subset as a discovery cohort. Every discovery cohort repertoire had been produced on one sequencing platform. Both class I and class II loci were covered by HLA typing, at four-digit resolution. Typing coverage varied by locus: roughly 620-640 donors for A, B, C, DRB1 and DQB1; around 560 for DQA1; around 570 for DPA1; 450 to 480 for DPB1. Several DR-DQ haplotypes were handled as single units for association and clustering, since linkage in the cohort was strong. Across 398 genotyped donors of the cohort, an average of approximately 240,000 unique TCR beta nucleotide sequences per donor were sequenced, and 15% to 20% of those sequences were non-productive. Summary of the overall study and its limitations: A later analysis associated roughly 17,000 TCR beta sequences with specific HLA alleles at a false discovery rate of 0.05. V-gene and J-gene trimming of TCR beta chains was associated with a missense DCLRE1C variant in a later genetic analysis, and the association was replicated in an independent cohort. Correlated functional status among segregating V segments might be attributable to linkage disequilibrium, but an unknown experimental factor could not be ruled out. A cluster of highly shared sequence variants was judged likely to represent a technical artifact of the sequencing pipeline. In a later analysis, the rate of TCR association differed among HLA loci, with DRB1 alleles having the most associated TCRs and HLA-C alleles having the fewest. Roughly uniform sequencing depth across donors was assumed in presence/absence analyses, although this assumption may not hold. The study gave a list of about 150 TCR beta chains associated with cytomegalovirus. According to a later genetic analysis, donors in an Asian-associated ancestry cluster had fewer N-insertions in productive TCRs than the roughly 670-donor mean. A further reported finding was that TCR beta sequences accurately predicted the HLA-A and HLA-B alleles for most subjects in the first cohort. When HLA alleles, especially DR and DQ, strongly co-occurred, attributing TCR associations to individual alleles was difficult. Because counts were too low, roughly 16 rarely observed V segments, including chromosome 9 orphons, were left out of the earlier analysis of approximately 580 of the donors. Compared with equally common non-associated chains, HLA-associated TCR beta chains in a later analysis were more clonally expanded and had lower generation probabilities. According to the authors, the approach could potentially be generalized to other disease states and immunological phenotypes. Cytomegalovirus status was reported to be diagnosed by the classifier with high specificity and sensitivity in both the original and validation cohorts. Several of the top co-occurrence clusters appeared to be linked to parvovirus B19, influenza, CMV and Epstein-Barr virus, according to a later analysis. In vitro tests confirmed that three of the cytomegalovirus-associated TCR beta chains recognize cytomegalovirus antigens. A later analysis found that most CMV-associated TCR beta chains appeared HLA-restricted, with HLA associations seemingly driven largely by CMV exposure. The 87-base-pair reads could not distinguish some IMGT-functional V segments, including TRBV6-2 and TRBV6-3, so those segments were excluded. While some public TCRs were present in many individuals, most TCR sequences turned up only very rarely across donors. For the cohort, immune exposure information was limited to CMV serostatus. Because HLA typing was unavailable for some donors at each locus, only the typed subset was used in association tests. The cohort was sequenced for TCR beta chains only, and without alpha or paired-chain data the features that could be detected were limited. In an earlier analysis of approximately 590 of the donors, most TCR beta V segments were observed in productive rearrangements about 87% or about 30% of the time, broadly matching IMGT annotations.

As to this clone: Its recognized antigen is unknown. It has no much larger one-base neighbor in the sample; base qualities were not kept.

V is trimmed back by 4 bases and J by 5 bases, and the junction contains 6 bases that no gene match accounts for. The CDR3 covers 14 residues, taking in both the cysteine and the phenylalanine. This entry keeps only the CDR3 DNA: 42 bases, framed from base 1. The germline V gene (reference sequence) yields LNHDA for CDR1 and SQIVND for CDR2. The method was the immunoSEQ multiplex PCR assay. For the multiplex PCR, a mixture combining 60 forward primers for TCR Vbeta segments and 13 reverse primers for TCR Jbeta segments was used. A multiplex PCR assay on genomic DNA amplified the CDR3 region of rearranged TCR beta genes. The amplified TCR beta libraries were sequenced on the Illumina HiSeq System as 87-base-pair reads. The study's processing was this. A later analysis tallied tens of millions of unique TCR beta chains across the roughly 610 repertoires, and some 10 million of those chains were shared by two or more donors. To remove PCR and sequencing errors, raw reads were error-corrected and collapsed into unique sequences using a nearest-neighbor algorithm that merged closely related sequences. Alignment of CDR3 sequences to IMGT reference sequences was used to assign V, D and J gene segments. Each retained sequence needed at least a six-nucleotide match to both a V gene segment and a J gene segment. Rearrangements were called productive when the CDR3 lacked stop codons and stayed in frame with V and J; all others were non-productive. CDR3 was defined according to IMGT convention as the region running from the second conserved V-encoded cysteine to the conserved J-encoded phenylalanine. The earlier analysis of some 550 of the donors excluded any sequence lacking an unambiguous match to a single V gene segment. In an earlier analysis of 587 of the donors, V segments were called functional above 56.7% productive rearrangements and were called segregating when the between-donor standard deviation exceeded 5%. A statistical classification framework was built to diagnose cytomegalovirus status from the catalog of TCR beta chain sequences. A later analysis assigned V and J genes by comparing TCR nucleotide sequences with IMGT/GENE-DB human TR gene sequences. Using the TCRdist pipeline, a later analysis assigned CDR3 sequences along with most-parsimonious VDJ recombination scenarios. A later analysis defined each TCR beta chain by its CDR3 amino acid sequence plus V-gene family, and excluded reads lacking a unique V-gene family. To address suspected cross-contamination and a sequencing artifact, a later analysis removed 450 to 700 highly shared, low-generation-probability nucleotide sequences. For each public chain, a later analysis derived a clonal expansion index from normalized ranks of inferred template counts within each repertoire. A later analysis computed generation probabilities with a VDJ recombination model fitted to out-of-frame rearrangements, and checked the results against IGoR. In a later analysis, TCR-TCR, TCR-HLA and TCR-CMV co-occurrence was scored with hypergeometric tests, and a repertoire-size bias correction was applied to TCR pairs. A later analysis estimated false discovery rates by permuting HLA or CMV assignments 20 times. In a later analysis, co-occurring TCRs were grouped with DBSCAN, and TCRdist sequence similarity was added when clustering was performed within HLA-allele-positive subsets. Co-occurrence clustering excluded repertoires with fewer than 30,000 or more than 120,000 public chains, plus five with anomalous nucleotide sharing. TCRdb limited this immuneACCESS table to in-frame rearrangements with V and J called. A share of clones is missing; checked studies link under half to unresolved V genes, and the rest is unexplained. D and trimming were read from the DNA, whereas the V and J calls and clone size are those reported in that table. Present in this sample are roughly 180,000 clones, roughly 77% of which were seen just once. In total, the top ten clones hold roughly 7.6% of the sample.

The cohort was made up of under 800 healthy bone marrow donors. At the time of sampling, every cohort member was nominally healthy, though immune exposures that went unrecorded were likely present. The donor was CMV seropositive and was included in the group of almost 300 seropositive cohort members. Each donor provided a peripheral blood sample, and peripheral blood mononuclear cells were used for TCR beta sequencing. Genomic DNA extraction from the blood cell samples was performed with the Qiagen DNeasy Blood Extraction Kit. Material for sequencing was PBMCs. This receptor was taken from a woman in her thirties or forties in good health and CMV-seropositive. The chain joins TRBV19 to TRBJ1-1; TRBD1 fits 8 bases in the junction. The nucleotide sequence reads TGTGCCAGTAGTACGGACAGGGATGGAACTGAAGCTTTCTTT. The encoded protein is CASSTDRDGTEAFF.